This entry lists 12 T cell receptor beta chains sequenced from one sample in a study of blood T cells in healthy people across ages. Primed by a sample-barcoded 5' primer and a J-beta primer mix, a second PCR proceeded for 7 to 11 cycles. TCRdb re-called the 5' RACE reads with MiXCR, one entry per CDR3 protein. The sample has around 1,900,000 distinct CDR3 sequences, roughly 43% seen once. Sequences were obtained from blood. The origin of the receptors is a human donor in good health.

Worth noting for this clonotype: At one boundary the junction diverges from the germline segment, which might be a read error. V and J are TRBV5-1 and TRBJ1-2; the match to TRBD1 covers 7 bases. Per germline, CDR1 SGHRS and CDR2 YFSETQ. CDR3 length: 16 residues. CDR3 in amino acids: CASSLEVRGRNYGCTF. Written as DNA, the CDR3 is TGCGCCAGCAGCTTGGAAGTAAGGGGGCGAAACTATGGCTGCACCTTC.

This chain's CDR3 is CASSYLPAGQETQYF. CDR3 in DNA: TGTGCCAGCAGTTACCTGCCGGCAGGCCAAGAGACCCAGTACTTC. The chain employs TRBV6-5 and TRBJ2-5, with D uncertain. V dropped 2 bases and J dropped 1 base, with 11 bases sitting between them. This CDR3 is built from 15 residues. Germline V lookup: CDR1 MNHEY, CDR2 SVGAGI.

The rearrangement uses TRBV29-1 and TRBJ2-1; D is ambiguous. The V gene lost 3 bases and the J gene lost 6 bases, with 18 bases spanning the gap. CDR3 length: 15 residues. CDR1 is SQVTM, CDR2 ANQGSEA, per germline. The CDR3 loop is CSVEADERLGNEQFF. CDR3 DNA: TGCAGCGTTGAGGCGGACGAAAGGTTGGGCAATGAGCAGTTCTTC.

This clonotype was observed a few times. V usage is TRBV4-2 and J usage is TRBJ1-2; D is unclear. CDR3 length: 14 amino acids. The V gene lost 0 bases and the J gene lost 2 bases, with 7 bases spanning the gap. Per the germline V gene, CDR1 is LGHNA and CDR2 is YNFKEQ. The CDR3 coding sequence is TGTGCCAGCAGCCAAGACAAACGAAACTATGGCTACACCTTC. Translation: CASSQDKRNYGYTF.

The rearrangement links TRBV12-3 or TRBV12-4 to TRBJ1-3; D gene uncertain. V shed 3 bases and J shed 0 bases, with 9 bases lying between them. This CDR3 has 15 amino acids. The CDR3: CASSFTVLSGNTIYF. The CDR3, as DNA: TGTGCCAGCAGTTTCACGGTGCTCTCTGGAAACACCATATATTTT.

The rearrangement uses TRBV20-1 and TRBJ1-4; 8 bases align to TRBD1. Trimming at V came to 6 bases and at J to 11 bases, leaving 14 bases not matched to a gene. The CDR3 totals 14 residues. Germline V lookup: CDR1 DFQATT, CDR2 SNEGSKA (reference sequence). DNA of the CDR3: TGCAGTGCCCCAAAAACAGGGGGACTTGACAAACTGTTTTTT. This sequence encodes CSAPKTGGLDKLFF.

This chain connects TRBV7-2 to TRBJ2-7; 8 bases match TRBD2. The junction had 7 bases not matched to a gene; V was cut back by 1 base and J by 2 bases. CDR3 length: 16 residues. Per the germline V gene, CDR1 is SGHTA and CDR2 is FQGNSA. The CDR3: CASSLDPSGRPYEQYF. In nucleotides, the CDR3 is TGTGCCAGCAGCTTAGACCCTAGCGGGCGCCCCTACGAGCAGTACTTC.

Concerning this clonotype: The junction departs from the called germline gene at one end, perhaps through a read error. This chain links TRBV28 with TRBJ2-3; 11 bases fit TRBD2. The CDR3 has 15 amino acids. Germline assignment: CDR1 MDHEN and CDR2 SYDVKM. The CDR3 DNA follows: TGTGCCAGCAGGCGTACTAGCGGGAGCACAGATGCGCAGTATTTT. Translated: CASRRTSGSTDAQYF.

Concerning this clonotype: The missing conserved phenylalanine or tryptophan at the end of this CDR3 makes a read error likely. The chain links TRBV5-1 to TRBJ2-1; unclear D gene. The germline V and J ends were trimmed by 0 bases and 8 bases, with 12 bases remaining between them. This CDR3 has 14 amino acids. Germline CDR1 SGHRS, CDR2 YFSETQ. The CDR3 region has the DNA TGCGCCAGCAGCTTGGTTGGCCGTTCCGATGAGCAGTTCGTC. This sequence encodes CASSLVGRSDEQFV.

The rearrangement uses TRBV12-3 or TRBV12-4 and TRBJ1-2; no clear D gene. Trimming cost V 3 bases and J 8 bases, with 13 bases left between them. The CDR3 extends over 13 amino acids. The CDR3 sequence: CASSFSRDKGYTF. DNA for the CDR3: TGTGCCAGCAGTTTCTCTCGGGATAAAGGCTACACCTTC.

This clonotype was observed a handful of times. The CDR3 sequence: CASSKLGYNEQFF. The CDR3, as DNA: TGTGCCAGCAGTAAACTAGGGTACAATGAGCAGTTCTTC. The genes are TRBV6-5 and TRBJ2-1; D might be TRBD2 (5 bases). CDR1 is MNHEY, CDR2 SVGAGI, per germline. Trimming took 5 bases from V and 4 from J, leaving 9 bases between them. The CDR3 runs 13 residues.

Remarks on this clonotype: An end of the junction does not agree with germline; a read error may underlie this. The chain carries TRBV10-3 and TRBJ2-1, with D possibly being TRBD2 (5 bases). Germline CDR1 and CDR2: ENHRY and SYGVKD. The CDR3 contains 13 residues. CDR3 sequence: CAIAASLYNKQFF. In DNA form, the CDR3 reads TGTGCCATCGCGGCTAGCCTGTACAATAAGCAGTTCTTC.